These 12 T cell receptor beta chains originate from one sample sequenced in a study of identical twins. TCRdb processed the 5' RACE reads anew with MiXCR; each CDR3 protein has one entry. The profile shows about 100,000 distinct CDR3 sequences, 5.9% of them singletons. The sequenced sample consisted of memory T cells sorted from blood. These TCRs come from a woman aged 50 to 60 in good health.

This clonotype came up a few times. The chain's CDR3 is CASSNGREQFF. CDR3 DNA: TGTGCCAGCAGCAACGGTCGCGAGCAGTTCTTC. The rearrangement links TRBV5-4 to TRBJ2-1; D gene ambiguous. This CDR3 has 11 residues. Germline V lookup: CDR1 SGHNT, CDR2 YYREEE (reference sequence). Deletions cut 4 bases from V and 10 bases from J, with 9 bases between. The whole variable domain, filled in from reference TRBV5-4 and TRBJ2-1, reads ETGVTQSPTHLIKTRGQQVTLRCSSQSGHNTVSWYQQALGQGPQFIFQYYREEENGRGNFPPRFSGLQFPNYSSELNVNALELDDSALYLCASSNGREQFFGPGTRLTVL.

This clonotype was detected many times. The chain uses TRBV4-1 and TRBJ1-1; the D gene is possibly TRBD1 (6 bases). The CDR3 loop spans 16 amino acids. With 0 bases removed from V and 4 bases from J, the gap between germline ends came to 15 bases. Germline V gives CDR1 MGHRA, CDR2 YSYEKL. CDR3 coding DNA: TGCGCCAGCAGCCAAGATTGGCAGGGGCAGGGCACTGAAGCTTTCTTT. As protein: CASSQDWQGQGTEAFF.

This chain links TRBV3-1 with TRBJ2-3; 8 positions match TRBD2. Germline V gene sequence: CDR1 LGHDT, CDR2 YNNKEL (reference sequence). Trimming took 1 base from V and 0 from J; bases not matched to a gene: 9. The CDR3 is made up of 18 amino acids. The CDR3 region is CASSQVASGPTSTDTQYF. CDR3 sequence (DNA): TGTGCCAGCAGCCAAGTGGCTAGCGGGCCGACTAGCACAGATACGCAGTATTTT.

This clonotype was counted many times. CDR3: CASVSGTVSSYNEQFF. The CDR3 DNA reads as TGTGCCAGCGTATCGGGGACGGTGAGCTCCTACAATGAGCAGTTCTTC. The V and J genes are TRBV6-1 and TRBJ2-1, with D possibly called TRBD1 or TRBD2 (5 bases each). V lost 8 bases, J lost 0 bases, and 17 bases lay in between. The CDR3 sequence is 16 residues long. Germline V gene sequence: CDR1 MNHNS, CDR2 SASEGT.

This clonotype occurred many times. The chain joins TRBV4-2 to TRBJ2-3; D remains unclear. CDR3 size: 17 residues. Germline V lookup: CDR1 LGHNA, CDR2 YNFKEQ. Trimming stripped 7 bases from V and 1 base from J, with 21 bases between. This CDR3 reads CASTPSTNPIGTDTQYF. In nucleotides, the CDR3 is TGTGCCAGCACCCCGTCGACCAACCCTATCGGCACAGATACGCAGTATTTT.

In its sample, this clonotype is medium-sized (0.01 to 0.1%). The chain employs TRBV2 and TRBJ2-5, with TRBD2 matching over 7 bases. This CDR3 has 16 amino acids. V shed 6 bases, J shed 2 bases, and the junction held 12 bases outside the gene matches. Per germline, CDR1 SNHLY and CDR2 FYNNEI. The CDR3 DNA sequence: TGTGCCAGCAGGGTTACGGCGGGGGAAGAACAAGAGACCCAGTACTTC. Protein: CASRVTAGEEQETQYF. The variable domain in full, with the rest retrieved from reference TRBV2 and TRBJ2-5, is EPEVTQTPSHQVTQMGQEVILRCVPISNHLYFYWYRQILGQKVEFLVSFYNNEISEKSEIFDDQFSVERPDGSNFTLKIRSTKLEDSAMYFCASRVTAGEEQETQYFGPGTRLLVL.

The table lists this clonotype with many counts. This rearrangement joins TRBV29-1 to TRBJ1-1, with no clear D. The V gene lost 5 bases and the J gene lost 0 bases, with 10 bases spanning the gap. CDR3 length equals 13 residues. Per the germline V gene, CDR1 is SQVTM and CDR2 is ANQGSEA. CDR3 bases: TGCAGCGTTCTGGGAAATCTGAACACTGAAGCTTTCTTT. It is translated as CSVLGNLNTEAFF.

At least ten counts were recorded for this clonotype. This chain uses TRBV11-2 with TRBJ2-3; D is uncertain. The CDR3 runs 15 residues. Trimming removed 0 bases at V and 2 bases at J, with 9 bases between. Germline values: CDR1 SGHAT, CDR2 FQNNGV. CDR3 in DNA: TGTGCCAGCAGCTTAGAAGTGGGATCCACAGATACGCAGTATTTT. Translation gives CASSLEVGSTDTQYF.

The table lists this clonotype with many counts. The CDR3 DNA is TGTGCCACCAGCCCAGGAGAGTCCTACAATGAGCAGTTCTTC. Its translation is CATSPGESYNEQFF. This chain joins TRBV15 and TRBJ2-1, with D unclear. The germline gives CDR1 LNHNV, CDR2 YYDKDF (reference sequence). V was pared by 5 bases and J by 1 base, with 9 bases between. CDR3 length: 14 residues.

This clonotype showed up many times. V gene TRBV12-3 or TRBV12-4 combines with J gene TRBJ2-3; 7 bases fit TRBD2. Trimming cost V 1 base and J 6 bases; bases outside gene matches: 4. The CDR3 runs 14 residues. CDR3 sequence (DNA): TGTGCCAGCAGTTTAGGAGCCGGGGGGGATACGCAGTATTTT. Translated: CASSLGAGGDTQYF.

The CDR3 DNA reads TGTGCCAGCAGCTCCCAACCCTTAGCGGGAGGGGCGGAGACCCAGTACTTC. Encoded protein: CASSSQPLAGGAETQYF. The chain carries TRBV11-2 and TRBJ2-5; 11 nucleotides align to TRBD2. Germline V gene lookup returns CDR1 SGHAT and CDR2 FQNNGV. The CDR3 is 17 residues long. V lost 4 bases, J lost 5 bases, and 12 bases stayed unmatched.

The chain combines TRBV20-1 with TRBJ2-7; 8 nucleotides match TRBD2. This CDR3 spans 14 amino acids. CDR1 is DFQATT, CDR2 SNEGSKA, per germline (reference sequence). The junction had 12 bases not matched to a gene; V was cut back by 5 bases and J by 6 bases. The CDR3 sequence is CSASTGTRNSEQYV. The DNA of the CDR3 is TGCAGTGCTTCTACCGGGACTAGAAATTCCGAGCAGTACGTC.